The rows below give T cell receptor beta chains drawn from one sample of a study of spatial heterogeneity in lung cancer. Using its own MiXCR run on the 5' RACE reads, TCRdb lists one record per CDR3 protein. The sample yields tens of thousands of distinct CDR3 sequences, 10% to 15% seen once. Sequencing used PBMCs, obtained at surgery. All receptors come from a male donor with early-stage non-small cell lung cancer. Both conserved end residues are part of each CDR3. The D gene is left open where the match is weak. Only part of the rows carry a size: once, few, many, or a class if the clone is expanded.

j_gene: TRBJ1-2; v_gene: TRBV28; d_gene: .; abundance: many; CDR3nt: TGTGCCAGCAGTTTACGAGGATGGGGAACGGCCTTC; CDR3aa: CASSLRGWGTAF
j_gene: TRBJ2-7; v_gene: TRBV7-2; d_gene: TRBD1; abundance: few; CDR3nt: TGTGCCAGCAGCCAGGGGGTAGTCTACGAGCAGTACTTC; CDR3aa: CASSQGVVYEQYF
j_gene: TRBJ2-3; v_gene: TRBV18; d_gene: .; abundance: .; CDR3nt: TGTGCCAGCTCACCAGTACCGGGTGCAGATACGCGGTATTTT; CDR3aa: CASSPVPGADTRYF
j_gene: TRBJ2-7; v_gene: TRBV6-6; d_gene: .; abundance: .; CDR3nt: TGTGCCAGCAGTTATACTCCCCTCGTCTACGAGCAGTACTTC; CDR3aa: CASSYTPLVYEQYF
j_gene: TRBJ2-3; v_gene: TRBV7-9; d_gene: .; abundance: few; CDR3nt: TGTGCCAGCAGCTTAGCTCCCAGAAGGGACACAGATACGCAGTATTTT; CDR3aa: CASSLAPRRDTDTQYF
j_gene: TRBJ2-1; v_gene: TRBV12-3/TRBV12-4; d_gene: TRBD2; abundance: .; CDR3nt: TGTGCCAGCCTGTTAAATATAGCGGGAGGGCCCTACAATGAGCAGTTCTTC; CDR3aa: CASLLNIAGGPYNEQFF
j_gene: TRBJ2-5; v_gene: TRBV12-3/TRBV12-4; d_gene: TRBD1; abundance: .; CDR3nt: TGTGCCAGCAATAGGGGACAGCAAGAGACCCAGTACTTC; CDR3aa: CASNRGQQETQYF
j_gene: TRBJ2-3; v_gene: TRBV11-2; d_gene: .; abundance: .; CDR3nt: TGTGCCAGCAGCTTATTGAGACTCTCAGCGGGCACAGATACGCAGTATTTT; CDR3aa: CASSLLRLSAGTDTQYF
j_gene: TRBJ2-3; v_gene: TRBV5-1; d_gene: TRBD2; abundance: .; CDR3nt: TGCGCCAGCAGCTTGGTGGCTAGCGGGGGCACAGATACGCAGTATTTT; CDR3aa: CASSLVASGGTDTQYF
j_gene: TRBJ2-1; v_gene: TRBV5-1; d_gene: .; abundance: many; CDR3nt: TGCGCCAGCGCTCCACCAGGGGAACGAAATGAGCAGTTCTTC; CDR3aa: CASAPPGERNEQFF
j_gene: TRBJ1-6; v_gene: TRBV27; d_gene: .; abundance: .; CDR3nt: TGTGCCAGCAGTTTAACTACCGGGGGAGGCTCCTATAATTCACCCCTCCACTTT; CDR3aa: CASSLTTGGGSYNSPLHF
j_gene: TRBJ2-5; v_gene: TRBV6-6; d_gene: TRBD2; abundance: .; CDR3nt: TGTGCCAGCAGTTACTCGGGACTAGCGGGGGGCCGTCAAGAGACCCAGTACTTC; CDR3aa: CASSYSGLAGGRQETQYF
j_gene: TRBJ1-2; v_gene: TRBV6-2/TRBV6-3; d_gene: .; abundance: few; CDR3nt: TGTGCCAGCAGTCTGCTCTATGATGGCTACACCTTC; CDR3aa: CASSLLYDGYTF
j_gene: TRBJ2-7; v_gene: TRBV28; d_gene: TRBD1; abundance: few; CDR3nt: TGTGCCAGCAGTTCGAAACTAGACAGGGGTCGGGCCCACGAGCAGTACTTC; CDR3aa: CASSSKLDRGRAHEQYF
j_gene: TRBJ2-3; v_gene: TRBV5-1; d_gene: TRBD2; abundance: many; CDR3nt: TGCGCCAGCAGCCGGGGACTAGCTTCGGATACGCAGTATTTT; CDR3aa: CASSRGLASDTQYF
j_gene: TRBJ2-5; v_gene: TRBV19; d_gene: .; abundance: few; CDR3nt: TGTGCCAGTAACTCAGGACCGGAAGGGACCCAGTACTTC; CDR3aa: CASNSGPEGTQYF
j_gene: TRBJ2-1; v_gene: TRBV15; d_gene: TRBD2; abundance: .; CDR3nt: TGTGCCACCAGCAGAGTCCTGGGACTAGCGGGAATAAACCACCGTTCCTACAATGAGCAGTTCTTC; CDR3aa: CATSRVLGLAGINHRSYNEQFF
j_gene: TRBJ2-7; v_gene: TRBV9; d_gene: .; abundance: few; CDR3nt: TGTGCCAGCAGCGCCGACCCGAGCTCCTACGAGCAGTACTTC; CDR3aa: CASSADPSSYEQYF
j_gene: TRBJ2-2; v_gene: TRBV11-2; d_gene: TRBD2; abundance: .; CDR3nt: TGTGCCAGCAGCTTGGGCGGGGGTAACACCGGGGAGCTGTTTTTT; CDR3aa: CASSLGGGNTGELFF
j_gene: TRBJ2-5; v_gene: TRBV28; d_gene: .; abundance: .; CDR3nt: TGTGCCAGCAGTTTACACGATTCTAGAGAGACCCAGTACTTC; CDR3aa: CASSLHDSRETQYF
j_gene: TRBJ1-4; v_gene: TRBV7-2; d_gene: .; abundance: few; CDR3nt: TGTGCCAGCAGCTTAGTATCCGTCACTAATGAAAAACTGTTTTTT; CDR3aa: CASSLVSVTNEKLFF
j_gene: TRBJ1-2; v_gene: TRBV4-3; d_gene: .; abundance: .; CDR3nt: TGCGCCAGCAGCCAAGACCTCCTCCCTCGGTGGGTTGGCTACACCTTC; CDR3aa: CASSQDLLPRWVGYTF
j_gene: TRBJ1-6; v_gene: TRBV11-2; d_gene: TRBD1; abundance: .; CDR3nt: TGTGCCAGCAGGCAAACTAGGGGGCGTTCACCCCTCCACTTT; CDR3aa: CASRQTRGRSPLHF
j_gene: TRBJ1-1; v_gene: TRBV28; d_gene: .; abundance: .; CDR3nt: TGTGCCAGCAAAGTATGGCGGTCGAGGACTGAAGCTTTCTTT; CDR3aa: CASKVWRSRTEAFF
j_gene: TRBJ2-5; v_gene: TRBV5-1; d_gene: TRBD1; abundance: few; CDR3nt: TGCGCCAGCAGATCAGGACAGGGTGAGACCCAGTACTTC; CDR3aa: CASRSGQGETQYF
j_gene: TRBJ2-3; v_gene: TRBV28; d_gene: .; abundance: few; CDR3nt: TGTGCCACCAGCCTGGAGACTTTTATTTCAGATACGCAGTATTTT; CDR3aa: CATSLETFISDTQYF
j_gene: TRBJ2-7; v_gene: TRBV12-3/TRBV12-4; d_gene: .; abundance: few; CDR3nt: TGTGCCAGCAGCAGCCCCAGGGCCCGCGAATACGAGCAGTACTTC; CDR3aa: CASSSPRAREYEQYF
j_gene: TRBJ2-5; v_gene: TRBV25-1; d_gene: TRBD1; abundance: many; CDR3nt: TGTGCCAGCAGTGAACCGACAGGGAGAGAGACCCAGTACTTC; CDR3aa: CASSEPTGRETQYF
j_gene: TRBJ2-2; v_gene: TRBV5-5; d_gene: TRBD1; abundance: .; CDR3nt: TGTGCCAGCAGCTTGGACAGGGGCTCGAACACCGGGGAGCTGTTTTTT; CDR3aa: CASSLDRGSNTGELFF
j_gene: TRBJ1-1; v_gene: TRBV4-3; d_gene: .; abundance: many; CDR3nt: TGCGCCAGCAGCCAAGACGGTTACGGGAACACTGAAGCTTTCTTT; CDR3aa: CASSQDGYGNTEAFF
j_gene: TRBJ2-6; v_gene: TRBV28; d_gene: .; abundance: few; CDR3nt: TGTGCCAGCAATTCGGGGGCTGGGGCCAACGTCCTGACTTTC; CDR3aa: CASNSGAGANVLTF
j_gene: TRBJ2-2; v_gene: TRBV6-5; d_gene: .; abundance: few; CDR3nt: TGTGCCAGCAGATACAGGGTGAAGGGCGGGGAGCTGTTTTTT; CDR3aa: CASRYRVKGGELFF
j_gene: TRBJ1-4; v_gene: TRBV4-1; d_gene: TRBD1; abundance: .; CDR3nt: TGCGCCAGCAGCCAGACCGGGACAGGGAATGAAAAACTGTTTTTT; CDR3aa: CASSQTGTGNEKLFF
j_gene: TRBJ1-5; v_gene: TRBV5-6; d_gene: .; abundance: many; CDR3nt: TGTGCCAGCAGCCGCGGACAGACGTCGAATCAGCCCCAGCATTTT; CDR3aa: CASSRGQTSNQPQHF
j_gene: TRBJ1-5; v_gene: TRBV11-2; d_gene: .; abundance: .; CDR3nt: TGTGCCAGCAGCTTGGACGCAGTCAATCAGCCCCAGCATTTT; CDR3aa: CASSLDAVNQPQHF
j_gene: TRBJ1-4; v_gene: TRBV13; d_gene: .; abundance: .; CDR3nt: TGTGCCAGCAGCTTATCCTCAGGCGGGGAAAAACTGTTTTTT; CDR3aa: CASSLSSGGEKLFF
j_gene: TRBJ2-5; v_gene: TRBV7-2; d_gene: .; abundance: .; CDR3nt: TGTGCCAGCAGTCCGATGCCCACTTCGCAAGAGACCCAGTACTTC; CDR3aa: CASSPMPTSQETQYF
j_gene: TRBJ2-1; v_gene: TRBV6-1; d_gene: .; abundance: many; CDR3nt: TGTGCCAGCAGTCCGCGAAACAATGAGCAGTTCTTC; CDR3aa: CASSPRNNEQFF
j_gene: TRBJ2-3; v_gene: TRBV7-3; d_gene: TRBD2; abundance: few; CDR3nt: TGTGCCAGCAGCTTAACAGGACTAGCGGGCCCCTACACAGATACGCAGTATTTT; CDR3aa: CASSLTGLAGPYTDTQYF
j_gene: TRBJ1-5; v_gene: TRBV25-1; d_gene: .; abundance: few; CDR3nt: TGTGCCAGCGGTGGAATGGGGGGGAATCAGCCCCAGCATTTT; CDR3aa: CASGGMGGNQPQHF
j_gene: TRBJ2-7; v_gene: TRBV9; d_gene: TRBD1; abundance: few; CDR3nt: TGTGCCAGCAGCGTGGCCCCCCAGGGGGTCTACGAGCAGTACTTC; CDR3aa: CASSVAPQGVYEQYF
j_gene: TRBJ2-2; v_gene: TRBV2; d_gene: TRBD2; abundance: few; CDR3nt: TGTGCCAGCAGCGGACTAGTTAACACCGGGGAGCTGTTTTTT; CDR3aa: CASSGLVNTGELFF
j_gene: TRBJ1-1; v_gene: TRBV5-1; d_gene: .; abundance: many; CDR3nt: TGCGCCAGCAGCTCCGGGGACACTGAAGCTTTCTTT; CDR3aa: CASSSGDTEAFF
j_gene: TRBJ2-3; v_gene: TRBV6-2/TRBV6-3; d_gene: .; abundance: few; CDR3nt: TGTGCCAGCAACACGAGGACCGAGGGGGCAGATACGCAGTATTTT; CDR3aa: CASNTRTEGADTQYF
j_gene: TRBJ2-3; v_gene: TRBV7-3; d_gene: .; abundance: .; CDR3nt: TGTGCCAGCAGCTTAAGCCCTGAAGATACGCAGTATTTT; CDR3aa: CASSLSPEDTQYF
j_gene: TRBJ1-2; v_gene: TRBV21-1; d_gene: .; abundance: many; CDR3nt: TGTGCCAGTAGACAGGGCCCCACCTTC; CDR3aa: CASRQGPTF
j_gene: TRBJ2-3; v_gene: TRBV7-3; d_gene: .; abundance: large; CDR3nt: TGTGCCAGCAGCTCTGAAGGTCTGGGGACAGATACGCAGTATTTT; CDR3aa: CASSSEGLGTDTQYF
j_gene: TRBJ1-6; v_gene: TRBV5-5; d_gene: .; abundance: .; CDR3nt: TGTGCCAGCAGCATGGTGCGGCCAGAAAATAATTCACCCCTCCACTTT; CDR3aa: CASSMVRPENNSPLHF
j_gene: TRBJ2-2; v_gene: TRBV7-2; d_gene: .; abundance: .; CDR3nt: TGTGCCAGCAGCTTAGACACCCCCGATACCGGGGAGCTGTTTTTT; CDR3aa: CASSLDTPDTGELFF
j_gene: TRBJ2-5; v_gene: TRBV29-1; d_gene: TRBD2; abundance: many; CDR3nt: TGCAGCCAATGGACTAGCGGGAAAGAGACCCAGTACTTC; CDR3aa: CSQWTSGKETQYF
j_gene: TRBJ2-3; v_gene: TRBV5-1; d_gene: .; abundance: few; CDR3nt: TGCGCCAGCAGCTTGGATTCACTCGACTTAGATACGCAGTATTTT; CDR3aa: CASSLDSLDLDTQYF
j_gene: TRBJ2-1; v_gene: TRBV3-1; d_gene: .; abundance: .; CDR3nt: TGTGCCACAGAGGCCACGGGGAATGAGCAGTTCTTC; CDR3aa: CATEATGNEQFF
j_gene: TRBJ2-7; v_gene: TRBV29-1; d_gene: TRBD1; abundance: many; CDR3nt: TGCAGCGTTGAAGCGGGACAGGGAACCTACGAGCAGTACTTC; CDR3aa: CSVEAGQGTYEQYF
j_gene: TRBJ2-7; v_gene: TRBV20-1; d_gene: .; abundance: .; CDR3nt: TGCAGTGCTAGATCCCCCCCGCGCCAGACAAATTTCTACGAGCAGTACTTC; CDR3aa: CSARSPPRQTNFYEQYF
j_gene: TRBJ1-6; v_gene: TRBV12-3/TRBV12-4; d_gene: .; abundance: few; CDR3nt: TGTGCCAGCACTAGGACGGGCTCCTATAATTCACCCCTCCACTTT; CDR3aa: CASTRTGSYNSPLHF